This TCR beta chain was observed in a study of blood T cell repertoires in COVID-19. In the study overall: Acute and convalescent COVID-19 specimens originated in the United States, Italy and Spain.

Some clones are missing from TCRdb's copy, which holds only in-frame ones; the method was immunoSEQ multiplex PCR. Of some 250,000 clones in the sample, around 88% are singletons; the top ten hold over 3%. The CDR3 runs 15 residues. Germline values: CDR1 SNHLY, CDR2 FYNNEI. V lost 4 bases to trimming and J lost 0 bases, with 10 bases between them. The sample consisted of peripheral blood. The chain is built from TRBV2 and TRBJ1-3; tentative D call: TRBD1 (6 bases). The receptor was derived from a woman aged 30 to 39 who had recovered from COVID-19. Here the CDR3 DNA reads TGTGCCAGCAGTGGACAGGAATTCTCTGGAAACACCATATATTTT. Translating it yields CASSGQEFSGNTIYF.